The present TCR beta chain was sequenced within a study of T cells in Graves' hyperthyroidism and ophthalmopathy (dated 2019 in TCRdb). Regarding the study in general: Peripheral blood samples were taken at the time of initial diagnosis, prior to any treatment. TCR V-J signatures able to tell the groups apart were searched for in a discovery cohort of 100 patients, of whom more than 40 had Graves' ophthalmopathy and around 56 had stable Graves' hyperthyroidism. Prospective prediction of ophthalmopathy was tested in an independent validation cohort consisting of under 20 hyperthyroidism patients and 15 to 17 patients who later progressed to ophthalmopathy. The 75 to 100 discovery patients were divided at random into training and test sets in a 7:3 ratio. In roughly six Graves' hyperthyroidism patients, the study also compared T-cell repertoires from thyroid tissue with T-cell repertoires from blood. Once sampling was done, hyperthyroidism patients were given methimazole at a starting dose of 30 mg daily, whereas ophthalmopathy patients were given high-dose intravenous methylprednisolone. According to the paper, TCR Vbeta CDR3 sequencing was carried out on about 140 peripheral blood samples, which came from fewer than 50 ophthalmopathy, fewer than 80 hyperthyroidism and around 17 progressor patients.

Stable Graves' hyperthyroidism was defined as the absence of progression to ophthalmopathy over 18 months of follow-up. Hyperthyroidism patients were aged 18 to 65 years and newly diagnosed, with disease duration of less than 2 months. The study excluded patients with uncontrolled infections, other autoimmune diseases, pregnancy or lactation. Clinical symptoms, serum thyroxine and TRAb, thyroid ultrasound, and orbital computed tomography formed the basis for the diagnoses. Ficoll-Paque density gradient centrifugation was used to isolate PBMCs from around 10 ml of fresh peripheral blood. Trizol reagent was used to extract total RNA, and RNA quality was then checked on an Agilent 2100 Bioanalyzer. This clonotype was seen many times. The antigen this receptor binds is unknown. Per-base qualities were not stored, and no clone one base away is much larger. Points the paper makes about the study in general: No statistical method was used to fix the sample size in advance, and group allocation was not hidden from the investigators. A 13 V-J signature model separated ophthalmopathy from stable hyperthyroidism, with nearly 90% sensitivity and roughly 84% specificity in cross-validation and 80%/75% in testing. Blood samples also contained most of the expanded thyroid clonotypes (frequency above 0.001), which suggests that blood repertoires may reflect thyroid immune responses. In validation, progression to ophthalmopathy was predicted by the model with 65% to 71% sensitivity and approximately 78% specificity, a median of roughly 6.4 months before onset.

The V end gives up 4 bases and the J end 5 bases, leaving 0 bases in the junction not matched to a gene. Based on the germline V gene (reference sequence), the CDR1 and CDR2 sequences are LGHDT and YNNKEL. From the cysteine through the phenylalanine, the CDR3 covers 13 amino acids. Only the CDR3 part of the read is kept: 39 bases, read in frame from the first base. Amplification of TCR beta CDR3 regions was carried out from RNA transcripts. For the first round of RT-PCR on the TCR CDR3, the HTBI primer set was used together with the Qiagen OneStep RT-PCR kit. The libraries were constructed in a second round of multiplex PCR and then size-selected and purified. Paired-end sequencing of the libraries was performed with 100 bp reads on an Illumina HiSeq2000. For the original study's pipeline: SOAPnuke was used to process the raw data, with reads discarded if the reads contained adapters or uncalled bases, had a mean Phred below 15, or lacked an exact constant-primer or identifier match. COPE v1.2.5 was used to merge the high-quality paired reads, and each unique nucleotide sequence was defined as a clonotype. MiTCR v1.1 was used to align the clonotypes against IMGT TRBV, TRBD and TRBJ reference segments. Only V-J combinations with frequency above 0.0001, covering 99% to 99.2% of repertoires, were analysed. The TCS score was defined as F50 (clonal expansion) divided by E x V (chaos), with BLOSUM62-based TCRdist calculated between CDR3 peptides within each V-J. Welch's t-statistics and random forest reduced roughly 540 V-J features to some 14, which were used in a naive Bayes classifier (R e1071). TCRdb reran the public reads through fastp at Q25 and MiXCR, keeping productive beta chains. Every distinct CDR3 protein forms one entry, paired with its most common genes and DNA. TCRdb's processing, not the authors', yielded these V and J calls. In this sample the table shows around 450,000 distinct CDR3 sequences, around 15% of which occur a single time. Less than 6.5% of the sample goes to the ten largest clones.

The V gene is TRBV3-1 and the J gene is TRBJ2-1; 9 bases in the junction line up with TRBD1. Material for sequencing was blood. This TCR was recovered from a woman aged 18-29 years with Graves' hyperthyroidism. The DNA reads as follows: TGTGCCAGCAGCCGGACAGGGGACAATGAGCAGTTCTTC. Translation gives CASSRTGDNEQFF.